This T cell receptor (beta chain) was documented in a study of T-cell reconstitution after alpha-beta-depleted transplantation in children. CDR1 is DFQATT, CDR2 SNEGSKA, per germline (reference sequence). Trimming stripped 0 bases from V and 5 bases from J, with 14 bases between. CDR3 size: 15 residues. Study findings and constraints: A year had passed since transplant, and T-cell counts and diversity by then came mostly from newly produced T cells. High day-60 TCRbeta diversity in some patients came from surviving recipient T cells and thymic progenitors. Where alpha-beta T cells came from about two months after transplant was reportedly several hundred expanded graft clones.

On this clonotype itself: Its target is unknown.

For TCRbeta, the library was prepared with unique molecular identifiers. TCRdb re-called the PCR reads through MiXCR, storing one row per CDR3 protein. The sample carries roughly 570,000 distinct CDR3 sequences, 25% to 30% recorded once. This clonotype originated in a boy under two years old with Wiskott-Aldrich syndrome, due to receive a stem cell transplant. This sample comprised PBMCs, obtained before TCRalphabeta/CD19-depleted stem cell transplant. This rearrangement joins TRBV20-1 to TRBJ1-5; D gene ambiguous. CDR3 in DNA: TGCAGTGCTAGAGATCGGGGAGGGCAGGATCAGCCCCAGCATTTT. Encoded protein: CSARDRGGQDQPQHF.